This entry is about one TCR beta chain. The method was immunoSEQ multiplex PCR; TCRdb's version includes in-frame clones alone and lacks a portion of them. Of about 88,000 clones listed, roughly 90% were seen once; the top ten hold over 1.5%. The data originate from a study of T cell changes during pregnancy in multiple sclerosis. With 3 bases removed from V and 2 bases from J, the gap between germline ends came to 7 bases. Germline values: CDR1 MGHDK, CDR2 SYGVNS. The CDR3 has 13 residues. The sequence was obtained from a female donor with multiple sclerosis, enrolled in a pregnancy study. Sequenced material: peripheral blood, taken in the first trimester of pregnancy. The rearrangement uses TRBV25-1 and TRBJ2-5; D gene ambiguous. CDR3: CASSEHRQETQYF. The CDR3 nucleotides read TGTGCCAGCAGTGAGCACAGACAAGAGACCCAGTACTTC.